This T cell receptor beta chain emerged from a study of beta chain features in type 1 diabetes. Study context: Healthy donors and patients showed comparable age, gender and cell yields. Study-wide points: People with Type 1 diabetes carried modestly yet significantly shorter TCRB CDR3s in all four CD4+ subsets. Junctions at VDJ sites from type 1 diabetes patients had fewer insertions and more deletions. A possible short-template PCR bias applies equally to patients and controls.

This clone was seen a few times. Its matching antigen is unknown. Sequencing targeted expressed TCRB transcripts, as all isolated RNA had been reverse transcribed. Sequencing was performed with immunoSEQ multiplex PCR; in TCRdb, only in-frame clones are kept and a portion is missing. The sample consists of 400,000 to 600,000 clones, 30% of them appearing once. This CDR3 spans 12 amino acids. CDR1 and CDR2 from the germline V gene are SEHNR and FQNEAQ (reference sequence). V lost 8 bases, J lost 6 bases, and 11 bases lay in between. This TCR was sampled from a man aged 18 to 30 in good health. V usage is TRBV7-9 and J usage is TRBJ2-1, with D unresolved. Sequencing was done on a sample of naive CD4+ T cells from blood. This CDR3 is CASGPRANEQFF. The CDR3 DNA sequence: TGTGCCAGCGGGCCTCGAGCCAATGAGCAGTTCTTC.